This note documents a single TCR beta chain sequence. What it binds is not known. Data came from immunoSEQ multiplex PCR; TCRdb stores just in-frame clones and leaves some out. The sample gives tens of thousands of clones, 80% of which show up once; about 20% is in the top ten. Relapse after autologous stem cell transplantation occurred in every patient, and brentuximab vedotin exposure varied. This sample was taken from a study of PD-1 blockade in classical Hodgkin lymphoma. Study-level points and caveats: After ASCT, patients who started nivolumab under 1 year later were excluded.

V was cut by 6 bases and J by 0 bases, with 17 bases left in between. The germline V gene encodes CDR1 SGHTA and CDR2 FQGNSA. The CDR3 length is 16 residues. Sequencing was performed on peripheral blood mononuclear cells (PBMCs), taken before the second cycle of nivolumab. The rearrangement joins TRBV7-2 to TRBJ1-1; no clear D. This receptor was taken from a human donor with classical Hodgkin lymphoma. CDR3 nucleotide sequence: TGTGCCAGCAGTCCCCATATTTTCGGGCTGAACACTGAAGCTTTCTTT. Its translation is CASSPHIFGLNTEAFF.